This T cell receptor beta chain was retrieved from a study of T cell repertoires in cytomegalovirus infection. Study details: Recently identified HLA-C-restricted CMV epitopes and well-studied HLA-B-restricted CMV epitopes were used by the study. Public signatures in TCR beta pointed to CMV infection and matching HLA type.

Trimming pared 4 bases from V and 4 bases from J, leaving 28 bases between. Germline V gene data show CDR1 as SGHVS and CDR2 as FNYEAQ. There are 19 residues in the CDR3. TCRdb re-derived calls from the reads in MiXCR, one entry per CDR3 protein. The table has some 940,000 distinct CDR3 sequences, 31% seen once. Turning to this clonotype: Its antigen is currently unknown.

Points from the study as a whole: Frequencies of public TCR beta families were cumulated, and this identified carriers of CMV plus the relevant HLA. HLA-C-restricted CMV-specific TCR beta clonotypes prevailed in the ex vivo response.

The V and J genes are TRBV7-6 and TRBJ1-1; maybe TRBD1 (6 bases). The sequence was obtained from a human donor in good health (CMV status not recorded). Some clones in this sample may be carry-over from other donors' samples. The sample was cultured CD8+ T cells from PBMCs, taken from culture after CMV antigen stimulation. The CDR3 here is CASSSATRDIWNQGTEAFF. The CDR3, as DNA: TGTGCCAGCAGCTCAGCCACGCGGGACATTTGGAATCAGGGCACTGAAGCTTTCTTT.